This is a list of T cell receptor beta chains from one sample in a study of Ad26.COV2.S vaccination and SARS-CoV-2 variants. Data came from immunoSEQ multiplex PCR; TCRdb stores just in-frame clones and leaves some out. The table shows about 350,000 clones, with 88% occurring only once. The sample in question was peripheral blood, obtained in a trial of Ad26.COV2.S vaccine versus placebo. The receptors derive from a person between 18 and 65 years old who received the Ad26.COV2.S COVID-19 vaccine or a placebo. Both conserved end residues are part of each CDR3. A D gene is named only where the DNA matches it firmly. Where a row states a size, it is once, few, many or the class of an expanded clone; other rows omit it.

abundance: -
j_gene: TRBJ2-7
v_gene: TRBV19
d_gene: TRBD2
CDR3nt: TGTGCCAGTAACCTAGCGGTGAGCTCCTACGAGCAGTACTTC
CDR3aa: CASNLAVSSYEQYF

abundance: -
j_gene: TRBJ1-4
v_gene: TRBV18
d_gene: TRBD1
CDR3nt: TGTGCCAGCTCATCTCGACAGGGTCGGGAAAAACTGTTTTTT
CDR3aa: CASSSRQGREKLFF

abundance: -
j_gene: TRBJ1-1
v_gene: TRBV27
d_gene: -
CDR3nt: TGTGCCAGCAGTTTATCGCGGGGGCCGGGCACTGAAGCTTTCTTT
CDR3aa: CASSLSRGPGTEAFF

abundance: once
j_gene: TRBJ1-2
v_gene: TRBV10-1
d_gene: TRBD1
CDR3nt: TGCGCCAGCAGTGAGGGACAGGGATATGGCTACACCTTC
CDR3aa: CASSEGQGYGYTF

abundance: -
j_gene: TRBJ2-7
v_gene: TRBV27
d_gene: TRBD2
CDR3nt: TGTGCCAGCAGTCCGCTAGCGGGATATTACGAGCAGTACTTC
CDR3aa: CASSPLAGYYEQYF

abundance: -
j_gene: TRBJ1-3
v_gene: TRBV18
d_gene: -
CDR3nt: TGTGCCAGCTCACCACCGATGGTTGTTGGTGGGGGAAACACCATATATTTT
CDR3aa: CASSPPMVVGGGNTIYF

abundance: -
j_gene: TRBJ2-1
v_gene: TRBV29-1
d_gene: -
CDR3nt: TGCAGCGTTAGCGGACGGAGCTCCTACAATGAGCAGTTCTTC
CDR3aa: CSVSGRSSYNEQFF

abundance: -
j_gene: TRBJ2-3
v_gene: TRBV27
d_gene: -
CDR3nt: TGTGCCAGCAGTTCCTCCCGCCGGGAGTATTTT
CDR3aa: CASSSSRREYF

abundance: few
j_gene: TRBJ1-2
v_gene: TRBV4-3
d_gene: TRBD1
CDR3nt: TGCGCCAGCAGCCAAGAAGTTCAGGGGGCCTATGGCTACACCTTC
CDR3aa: CASSQEVQGAYGYTF

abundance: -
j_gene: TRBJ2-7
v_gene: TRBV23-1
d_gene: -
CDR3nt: TGCGCCAGCAGTCAGTGGAGGCGGGCTACAACCTACGAGCAGTACTTC
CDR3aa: CASSQWRRATTYEQYF

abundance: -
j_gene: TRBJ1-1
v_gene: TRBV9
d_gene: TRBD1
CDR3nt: TGTGCCAGCAGCGTAGGGACAGGGGTGAACACTGAAGCTTTCTTT
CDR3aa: CASSVGTGVNTEAFF

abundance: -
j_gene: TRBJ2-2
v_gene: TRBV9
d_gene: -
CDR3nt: TGTGCCAGCAGACCAGAATACACCGGGGAGCTGTTTTTT
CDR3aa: CASRPEYTGELFF

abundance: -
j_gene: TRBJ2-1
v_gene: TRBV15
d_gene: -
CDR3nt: TGTGCCACCAGCAGAGATCTTGGGTCCAATGAGCAGTTCTTC
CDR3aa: CATSRDLGSNEQFF

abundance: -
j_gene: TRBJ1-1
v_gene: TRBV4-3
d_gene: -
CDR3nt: TGCGCCAGCAGCCAAGATCTGGGACAAGAGCTAGAAGCTTTCTTT
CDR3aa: CASSQDLGQELEAFF

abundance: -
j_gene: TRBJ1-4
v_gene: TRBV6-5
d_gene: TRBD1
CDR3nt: TGTGCCAGCAGTCCCCTTCGGGACAGGGGGGAAAAACTGTTTTTT
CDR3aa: CASSPLRDRGEKLFF